This paragraph covers one TCR beta chain sequence. These data come from a study of T cell changes during pregnancy in multiple sclerosis. The assay was immunoSEQ multiplex PCR, and TCRdb's table has in-frame clones only and misses some. There are tens of thousands of clones in the sample; just over 90% occur only once, and around 0.57% lies in the top ten. The TCR comes from a female donor in good health, enrolled as a control in a pregnancy study. The sequences come from CD4+ T cells from peripheral blood mononuclear cells, collected after pregnancy.

CDR3 in amino acids: CASRRGDQLYNEQFF. DNA of the CDR3: TGTGCCAGCAGGCGGGGGGATCAACTCTACAATGAGCAGTTCTTC. V is TRBV6-5 and J is TRBJ2-1, with TRBD2 matching 8 bases. From germline, CDR1 is MNHEY and CDR2 SVGAGI. J was trimmed by 3 bases and V by 6 bases; bases with no gene match: 7. CDR3 length: 15 amino acids.